This T cell receptor beta chain was recovered during a study of blood T cell repertoires in COVID-19. Germline CDR1 reads LGHDT; CDR2 reads YNNKEL (reference sequence). The CDR3 consists of 15 residues. Trimming shortened V by 3 bases and J by 6 bases, and 14 bases separated the two germline ends. Some clones are missing from TCRdb's copy, which holds only in-frame ones; the method was immunoSEQ multiplex PCR. The sample shows a few hundred thousand clones, about 87% of them seen only once. The study drew participants aged about 18 to 89 years from around 24 US areas. Cohorts were determined from participant-reported clinical history.

The chain recombines TRBV3-1 (or the pseudogene TRBV3-2) with TRBJ2-2; the D is unclear. The sequencing input was PBMCs or T cells enriched from blood (not recorded which). The sequence was obtained from a young man who had recovered from COVID-19. The CDR3 loop reads CASSQEPPLAGELFF. The CDR3 nucleotides read TGTGCCAGCAGCCAGGAACCCCCTCTAGCCGGGGAGCTGTTTTTT.